This is a list of T cell receptor beta chains from one sample in a study of shared T cell receptors in the human thymus. TCRdb's copy holds only in-frame clones and misses some; the assay was immunoSEQ multiplex PCR. The sample contains 500,000 to 850,000 clones, about 89% of which appear only once. This same sample was also taken into another study, of human thymus T cells.

The source material was thymocytes. These receptors came from a boy under two years old with a congenital heart defect. CDR3s leave out the opening cysteine and the closing phenylalanine or tryptophan.

J gene: TRBJ1-6
V gene: TRBV4-3
CDR3 protein: ASSQDGRGRNSPLH

J gene: TRBJ1-2
V gene: TRBV13
CDR3 protein: ASSLREGLGYT

J gene: TRBJ1-3
V gene: TRBV4-1
CDR3 protein: ASRSYPSGNTIY

J gene: TRBJ2-2
V gene: TRBV16
CDR3 protein: ASSQSGEENGELF

J gene: TRBJ2-3
V gene: TRBV12-5
CDR3 protein: ASGLVQEDTSTDTQY

J gene: TRBJ2-3
V gene: TRBV27
CDR3 protein: ASSLFLVGTDTQY

J gene: TRBJ1-2
V gene: TRBV18
CDR3 protein: ASSPRVNQDSANYGYT

J gene: TRBJ1-4
V gene: TRBV19
CDR3 protein: ASSQTGGSPNEKLF

J gene: TRBJ1-2
V gene: TRBV30
CDR3 protein: AWRGGVSGYT

J gene: TRBJ2-7
V gene: TRBV11-2
CDR3 protein: ASSSNLSGTEQY

J gene: TRBJ2-3
V gene: TRBV4-1
CDR3 protein: ASSQLQGAGDTQY

J gene: TRBJ2-1
V gene: TRBV29-1
CDR3 protein: SVEDRDGEGVMDEQF

J gene: TRBJ1-6
V gene: TRBV19
CDR3 protein: ASSPPTGFNSPLH

J gene: TRBJ2-7
V gene: TRBV7-2
CDR3 protein: ASSARLQITYEQY

J gene: TRBJ1-5
V gene: TRBV28
CDR3 protein: ASTWWQGAPSNQPQH

J gene: TRBJ1-4
V gene: TRBV7-8
CDR3 protein: ASSLARTATNEKLF

J gene: TRBJ2-7
V gene: TRBV6-5
CDR3 protein: ASSHCPGTPLYEQY

J gene: TRBJ2-2
V gene: TRBV28
CDR3 protein: ASSPGTSWGELF

J gene: TRBJ2-7
V gene: TRBV7-7
CDR3 protein: ASSKRAPGQGGDEQY

J gene: TRBJ1-2
V gene: TRBV4-3
CDR3 protein: ASSQAGQNYYGYT

J gene: TRBJ1-5
V gene: TRBV19
CDR3 protein: ASSIQEDRPQH

J gene: TRBJ2-2
V gene: TRBV28
CDR3 protein: ASNPLQAGDLTWVSGGELF

J gene: TRBJ2-3
V gene: TRBV27
CDR3 protein: ASLKEGTDTQY

J gene: TRBJ2-3
V gene: TRBV5-1
CDR3 protein: ASSWSPSGRQDTQY

J gene: TRBJ2-1
V gene: TRBV2
CDR3 protein: ASERNEQF

J gene: TRBJ2-7
V gene: TRBV28
CDR3 protein: ASRQMTGAPYEQY

J gene: TRBJ1-5
V gene: TRBV28
CDR3 protein: ASFSAVRDRGLSEPQH

J gene: TRBJ2-2
V gene: TRBV10-1
CDR3 protein: ASSESTGLAGGYPNTGELF

J gene: TRBJ1-4
V gene: TRBV4-2
CDR3 protein: ASSQEIETTAKGCRLF

J gene: TRBJ1-1
V gene: TRBV4-1
CDR3 protein: ASSQAAGGMIRNTEAF

J gene: TRBJ2-2
V gene: TRBV15
CDR3 protein: ATSNNGLAGDPNTGELF

J gene: TRBJ1-5
V gene: TRBV6-1
CDR3 protein: ASRSGPAGQPQH

J gene: TRBJ2-3
V gene: TRBV11-3
CDR3 protein: ASSSEAGPTDTQY

J gene: TRBJ1-2
V gene: TRBV10-3
CDR3 protein: AISGDRVDYGYT

J gene: TRBJ2-5
V gene: TRBV28
CDR3 protein: ASSLRAEGPKETQY

J gene: TRBJ2-7
V gene: TRBV6-5
CDR3 protein: ASRSSSYEQY

J gene: TRBJ1-2
V gene: TRBV27
CDR3 protein: ASSHIRGRGYT

J gene: TRBJ1-1
V gene: TRBV4-3
CDR3 protein: ASSQEWHENTEAF

J gene: TRBJ1-1
V gene: TRBV5-1
CDR3 protein: ASSLNKAGDNTEAF

J gene: TRBJ1-6
V gene: TRBV15
CDR3 protein: ATSRLVQGAGRSPLH

J gene: TRBJ1-2
V gene: TRBV9
CDR3 protein: ASSVTREPPYGYT

J gene: TRBJ2-7
V gene: TRBV27
CDR3 protein: ASSQLGTPPYEQY

J gene: TRBJ1-1
V gene: TRBV7-3
CDR3 protein: ASSLGAPTEAF

J gene: TRBJ2-2
V gene: TRBV28
CDR3 protein: ASSLQGDTGELF

J gene: TRBJ1-1
V gene: TRBV27
CDR3 protein: ASKILDRGDTEAF

J gene: TRBJ2-1
V gene: TRBV6-5
CDR3 protein: ASSWSSLRNNEQF

J gene: TRBJ1-2
V gene: TRBV18
CDR3 protein: ASSPIGGIHGYT

J gene: TRBJ1-4
V gene: TRBV6-1
CDR3 protein: ASSPDRFLEKLF